The entry below gives a single T cell receptor beta chain sequence along with its context. What it recognizes is unknown. This CDR3 has 13 amino acids. With 3 bases removed from V and 6 bases from J, the gap between germline ends came to 11 bases. Germline V gene lookup returns CDR1 MNHEY and CDR2 SMNVEV (reference sequence). The sample originates from a study of T cell repertoires in cytomegalovirus infection. Study-wide context: Recently identified HLA-C-restricted CMV epitopes were used, and well-studied HLA-B-restricted CMV epitopes were used as well. Both CMV infection and a matching HLA type were indicated by public TCR beta signatures. Broader study findings: The ex vivo response showed dominance by HLA-C-restricted CMV-specific TCR beta clonotypes. Cumulative public TCR beta family frequency identified carriers of CMV plus the relevant HLA.

One entry per CDR3 protein, called by TCRdb with MiXCR from the reads. Among some 500,000 distinct CDR3 sequences listed, about 40% were seen once. This receptor was identified in a human donor in good health (CMV status not recorded). Some clones in this sample may be carry-over from other donors' samples. This specimen was cultured PBMCs, taken from culture after CMV antigen stimulation. The chain is built from TRBV27 and TRBJ1-1; D is unresolved. The CDR3 coding sequence is TGTGCCAGCAGTTTTGGGAAAAGAGCTGAAGCTTTCTTT. Translation gives CASSFGKRAEAFF.